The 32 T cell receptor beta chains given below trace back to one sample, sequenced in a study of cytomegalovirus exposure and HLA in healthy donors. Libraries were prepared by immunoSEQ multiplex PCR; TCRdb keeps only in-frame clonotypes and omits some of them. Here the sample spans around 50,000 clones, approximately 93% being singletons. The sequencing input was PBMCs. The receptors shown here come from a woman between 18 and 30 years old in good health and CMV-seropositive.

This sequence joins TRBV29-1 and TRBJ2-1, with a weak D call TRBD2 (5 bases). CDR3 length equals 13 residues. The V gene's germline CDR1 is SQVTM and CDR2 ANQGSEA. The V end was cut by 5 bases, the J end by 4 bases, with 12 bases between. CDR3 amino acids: CSVPDEGYNEQFF. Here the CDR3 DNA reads TGCAGCGTTCCCGATGAGGGTTACAATGAGCAGTTCTTC.

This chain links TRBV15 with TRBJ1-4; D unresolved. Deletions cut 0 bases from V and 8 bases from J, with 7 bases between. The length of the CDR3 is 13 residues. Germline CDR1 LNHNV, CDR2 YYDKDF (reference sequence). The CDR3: CATSRDLTEKLFF. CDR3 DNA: TGTGCCACCAGCAGAGACCTAACGGAAAAACTGTTTTTT.

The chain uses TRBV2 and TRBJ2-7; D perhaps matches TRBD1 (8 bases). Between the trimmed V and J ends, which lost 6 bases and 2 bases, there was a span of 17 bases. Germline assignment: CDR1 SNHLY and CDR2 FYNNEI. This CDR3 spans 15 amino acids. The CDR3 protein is CASRGWTGTTYEQYF. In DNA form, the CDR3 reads TGTGCCAGCAGAGGGTGGACAGGGACTACCTACGAGCAGTACTTC.

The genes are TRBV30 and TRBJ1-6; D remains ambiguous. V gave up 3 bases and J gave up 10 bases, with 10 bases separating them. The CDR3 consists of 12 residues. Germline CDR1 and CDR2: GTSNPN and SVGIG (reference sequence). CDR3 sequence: CAWRLRGSPLHF. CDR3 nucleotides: TGTGCCTGGAGGTTACGGGGATCACCCCTCCACTTT.

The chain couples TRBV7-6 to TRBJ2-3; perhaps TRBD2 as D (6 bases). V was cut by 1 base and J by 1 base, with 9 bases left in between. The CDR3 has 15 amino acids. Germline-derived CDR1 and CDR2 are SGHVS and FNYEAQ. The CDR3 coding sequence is TGTGCCAGCAGCTTAGGCTCTAGCGGCACAGATACGCAGTATTTT. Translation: CASSLGSSGTDTQYF.

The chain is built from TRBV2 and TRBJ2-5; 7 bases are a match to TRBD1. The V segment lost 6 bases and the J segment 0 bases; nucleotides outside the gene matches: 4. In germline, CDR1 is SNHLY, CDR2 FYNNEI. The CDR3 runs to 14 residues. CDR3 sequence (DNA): TGTGCCAGCAGCAGGACAGGAAACCAAGAGACCCAGTACTTC. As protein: CASSRTGNQETQYF.

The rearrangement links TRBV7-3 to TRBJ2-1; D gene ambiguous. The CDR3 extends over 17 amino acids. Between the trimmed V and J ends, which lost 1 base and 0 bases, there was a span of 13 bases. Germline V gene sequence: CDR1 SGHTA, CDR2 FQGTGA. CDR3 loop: CASSLSARESSYNEQFF. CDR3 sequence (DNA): TGTGCCAGCAGCTTAAGTGCCCGCGAGAGCTCCTACAATGAGCAGTTCTTC.

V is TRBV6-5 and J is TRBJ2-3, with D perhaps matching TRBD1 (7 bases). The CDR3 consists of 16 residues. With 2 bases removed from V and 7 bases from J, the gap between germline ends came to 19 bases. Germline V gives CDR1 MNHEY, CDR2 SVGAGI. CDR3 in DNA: TGTGCCAGCAGTTACGGTTTCGGAGGGGGCGAATATACGCAGTATTTT. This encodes CASSYGFGGGEYTQYF.

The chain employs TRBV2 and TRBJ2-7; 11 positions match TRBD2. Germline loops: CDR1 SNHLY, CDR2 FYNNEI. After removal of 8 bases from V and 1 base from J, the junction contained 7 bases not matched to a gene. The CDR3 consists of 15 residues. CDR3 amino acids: CASFKTSGGSYEQYF. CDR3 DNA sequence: TGTGCCAGCTTCAAAACTAGCGGGGGATCCTACGAGCAGTACTTC.

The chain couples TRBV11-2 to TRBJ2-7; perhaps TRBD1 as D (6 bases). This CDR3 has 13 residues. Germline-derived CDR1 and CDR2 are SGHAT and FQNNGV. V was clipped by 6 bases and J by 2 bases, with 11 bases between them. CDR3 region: CASSSGTTYEQYF. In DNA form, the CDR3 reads TGTGCCAGCAGTTCCGGGACAACCTACGAGCAGTACTTC.

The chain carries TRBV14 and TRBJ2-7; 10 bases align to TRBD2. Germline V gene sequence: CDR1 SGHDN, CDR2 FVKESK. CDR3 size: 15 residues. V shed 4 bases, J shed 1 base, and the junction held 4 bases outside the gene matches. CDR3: CASSPLSGRSYEQYF. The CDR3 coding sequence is TGTGCCAGCAGCCCCCTTAGCGGGAGGTCCTACGAGCAGTACTTC. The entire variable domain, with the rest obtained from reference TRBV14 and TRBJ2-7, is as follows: EAGVTQFPSHSVIEKGQTVTLRCDPISGHDNLYWYRRVMGKEIKFLLHFVKESKQDESGMPNNRFLAERTGGTYSTLKVQPAELEDSGVYFCASSPLSGRSYEQYFGPGTRLTVT.

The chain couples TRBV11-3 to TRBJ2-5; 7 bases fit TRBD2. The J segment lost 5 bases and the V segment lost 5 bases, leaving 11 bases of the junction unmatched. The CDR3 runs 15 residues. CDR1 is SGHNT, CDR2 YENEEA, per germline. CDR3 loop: CASSPGPSGTETQYF. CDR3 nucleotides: TGTGCCAGCAGCCCGGGCCCGAGCGGGACTGAGACCCAGTACTTC.

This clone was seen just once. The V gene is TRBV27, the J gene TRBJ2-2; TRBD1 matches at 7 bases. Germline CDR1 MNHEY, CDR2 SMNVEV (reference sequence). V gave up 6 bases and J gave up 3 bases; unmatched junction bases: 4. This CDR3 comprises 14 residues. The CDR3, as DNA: TGTGCCAGCAGAGACAGGGTACACACCGGGGAGCTGTTTTTT. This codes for CASRDRVHTGELFF.

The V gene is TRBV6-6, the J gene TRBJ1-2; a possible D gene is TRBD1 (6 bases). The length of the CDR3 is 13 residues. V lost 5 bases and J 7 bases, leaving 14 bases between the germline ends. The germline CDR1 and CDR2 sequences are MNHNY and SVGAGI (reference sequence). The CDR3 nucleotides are TGTGCCAGCAGTCGGGCCGGGGGGCTTGGCTACACCTTC. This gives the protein CASSRAGGLGYTF.

CDR3 sequence: CSVEKDGRGEQYF. The CDR3 region has the DNA TGCAGCGTTGAGAAGGACGGGAGAGGAGAGCAGTACTTC. This chain links TRBV29-1 with TRBJ2-7, with D perhaps TRBD2 (6 bases). The V gene's germline CDR1 is SQVTM and CDR2 ANQGSEA. The V gene lost 3 bases and the J gene lost 7 bases, with 16 bases spanning the gap. This CDR3 has 13 residues.

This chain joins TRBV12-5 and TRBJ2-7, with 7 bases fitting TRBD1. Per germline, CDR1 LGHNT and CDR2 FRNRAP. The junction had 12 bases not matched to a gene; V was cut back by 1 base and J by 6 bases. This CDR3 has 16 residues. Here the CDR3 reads CASGLGQTGKHPEQYF. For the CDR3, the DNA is TGTGCTAGTGGTTTGGGTCAGACAGGGAAGCATCCCGAGCAGTACTTC. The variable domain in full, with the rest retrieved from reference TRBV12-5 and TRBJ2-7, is DARVTQTPRHKVTEMGQEVTMRCQPILGHNTVFWYRQTMMQGLELLAYFRNRAPLDDSGMPKDRFSAEMPDATLATLKIQPSEPRDSAVYFCASGLGQTGKHPEQYFGPGTRLTVT.

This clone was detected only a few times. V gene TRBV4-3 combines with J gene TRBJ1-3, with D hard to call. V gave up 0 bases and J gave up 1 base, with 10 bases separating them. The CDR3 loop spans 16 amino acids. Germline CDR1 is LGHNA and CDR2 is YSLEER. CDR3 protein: CASSQDLPGSGNTIYF. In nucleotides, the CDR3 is TGCGCCAGCAGCCAAGACCTTCCGGGATCTGGAAACACCATATATTTT.

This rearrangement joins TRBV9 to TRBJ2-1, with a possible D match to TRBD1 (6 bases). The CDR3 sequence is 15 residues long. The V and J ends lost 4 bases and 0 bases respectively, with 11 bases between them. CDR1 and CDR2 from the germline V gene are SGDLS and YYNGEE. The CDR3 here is CASSQTGISYNEQFF. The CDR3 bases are TGTGCCAGCAGCCAAACAGGGATCTCCTACAATGAGCAGTTCTTC.

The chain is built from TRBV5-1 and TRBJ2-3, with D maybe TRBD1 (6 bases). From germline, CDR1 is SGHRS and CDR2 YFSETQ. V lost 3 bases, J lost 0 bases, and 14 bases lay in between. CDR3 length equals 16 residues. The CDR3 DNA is TGCGCCAGCAGCTGGATAGGACAGTCCAGCACAGATACGCAGTATTTT. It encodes CASSWIGQSSTDTQYF.

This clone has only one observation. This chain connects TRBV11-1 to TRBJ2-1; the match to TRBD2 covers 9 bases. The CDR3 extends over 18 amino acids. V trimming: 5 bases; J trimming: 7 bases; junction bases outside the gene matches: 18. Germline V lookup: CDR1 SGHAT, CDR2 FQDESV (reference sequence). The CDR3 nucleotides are TGTGCCAGCAGCCCTGGAGAGTCGGCGGGAGGGCCATGGAATGAGCAGTTCTTC. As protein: CASSPGESAGGPWNEQFF.

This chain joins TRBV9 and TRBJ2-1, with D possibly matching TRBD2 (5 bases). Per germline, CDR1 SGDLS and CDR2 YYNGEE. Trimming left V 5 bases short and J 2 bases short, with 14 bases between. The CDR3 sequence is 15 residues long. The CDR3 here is CASSPAQRTYNEQFF. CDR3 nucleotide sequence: TGTGCCAGCAGTCCTGCGCAGCGGACCTACAATGAGCAGTTCTTC.

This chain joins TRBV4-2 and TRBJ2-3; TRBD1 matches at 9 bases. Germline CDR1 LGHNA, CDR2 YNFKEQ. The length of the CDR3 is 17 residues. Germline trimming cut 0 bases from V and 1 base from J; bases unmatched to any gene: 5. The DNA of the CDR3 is TGTGCCAGCAGCCAAGAAAACAGGGGGCAGGGCACAGATACGCAGTATTTT. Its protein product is CASSQENRGQGTDTQYF.

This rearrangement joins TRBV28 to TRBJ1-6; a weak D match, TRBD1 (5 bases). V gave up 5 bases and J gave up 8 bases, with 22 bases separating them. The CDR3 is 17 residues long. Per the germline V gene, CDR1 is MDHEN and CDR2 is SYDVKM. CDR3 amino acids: CASSPMGGGGTHSPLHF. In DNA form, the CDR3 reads TGTGCCAGCAGTCCCATGGGGGGTGGTGGCACGCATTCACCCCTCCACTTT.

The CDR3 DNA reads TGCGCCAGCAGCTTAGCGGACAGCTCTGGAAACACCATATATTTT. Its translation is CASSLADSSGNTIYF. The gene calls are TRBV5-1 and TRBJ1-3; D possibly corresponds to TRBD1 (6 bases). The CDR3 is made up of 15 amino acids. Germline CDR1 SGHRS, CDR2 YFSETQ. V was trimmed by 2 bases and J by 0 bases, leaving 9 bases between them. Based on the CDR3 plus reference TRBV5-1 and TRBJ1-3, the full variable domain is KAGVTQTPRYLIKTRGQQVTLSCSPISGHRSVSWYQQTPGQGLQFLFEYFSETQRNKGNFPGRFSGRQFSNSRSEMNVSTLELGDSALYLCASSLADSSGNTIYFGEGSWLTVV.

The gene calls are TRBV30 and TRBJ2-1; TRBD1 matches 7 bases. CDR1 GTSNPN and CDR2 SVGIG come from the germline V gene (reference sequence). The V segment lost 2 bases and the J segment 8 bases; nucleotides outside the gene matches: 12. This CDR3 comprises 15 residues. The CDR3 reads CAWSIADRSWDEQFF. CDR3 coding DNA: TGTGCCTGGAGTATCGCGGACAGGTCTTGGGATGAGCAGTTCTTC.

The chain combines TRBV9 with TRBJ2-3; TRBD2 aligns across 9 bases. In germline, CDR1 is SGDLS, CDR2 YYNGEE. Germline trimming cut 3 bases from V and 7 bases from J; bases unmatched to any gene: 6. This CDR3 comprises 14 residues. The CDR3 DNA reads TGTGCCAGCAGCGGATATTCTAGCGGGAATACGCAGTATTTT. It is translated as CASSGYSSGNTQYF. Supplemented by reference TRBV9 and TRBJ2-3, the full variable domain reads DSGVTQTPKHLITATGQRVTLRCSPRSGDLSVYWYQQSLDQGLQFLIQYYNGEERAKGNILERFSAQQFPDLHSELNLSSLELGDSALYFCASSGYSSGNTQYFGPGTRLTVL.

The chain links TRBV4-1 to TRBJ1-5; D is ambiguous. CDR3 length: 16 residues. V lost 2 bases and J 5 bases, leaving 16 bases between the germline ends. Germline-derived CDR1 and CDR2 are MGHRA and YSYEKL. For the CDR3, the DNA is TGCGCCAGCAGCCAAACGACAAGCCGGGAGGATCAGCCCCAGCATTTT. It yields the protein CASSQTTSREDQPQHF.

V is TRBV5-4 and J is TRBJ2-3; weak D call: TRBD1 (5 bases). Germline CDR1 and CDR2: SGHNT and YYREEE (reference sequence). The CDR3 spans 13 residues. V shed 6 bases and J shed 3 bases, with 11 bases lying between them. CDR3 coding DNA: TGTGCCAGCAAGGGGCGGAAAACAGATACGCAGTATTTT. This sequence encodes CASKGRKTDTQYF. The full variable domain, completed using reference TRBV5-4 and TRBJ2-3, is ETGVTQSPTHLIKTRGQQVTLRCSSQSGHNTVSWYQQALGQGPQFIFQYYREEENGRGNFPPRFSGLQFPNYSSELNVNALELDDSALYLCASKGRKTDTQYFGPGTRLTVL.

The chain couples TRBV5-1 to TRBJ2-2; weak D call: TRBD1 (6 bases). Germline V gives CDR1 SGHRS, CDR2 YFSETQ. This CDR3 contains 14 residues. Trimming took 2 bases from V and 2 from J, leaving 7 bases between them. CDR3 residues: CASSLQGNTGELFF. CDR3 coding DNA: TGCGCCAGCAGCTTACAGGGAAACACCGGGGAGCTGTTTTTT.

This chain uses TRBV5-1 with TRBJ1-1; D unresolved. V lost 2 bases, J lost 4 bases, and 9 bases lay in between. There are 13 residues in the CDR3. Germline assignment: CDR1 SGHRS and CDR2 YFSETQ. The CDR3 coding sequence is TGCGCCAGCAGCTTCGGTCGCGGCACTGAAGCTTTCTTT. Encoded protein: CASSFGRGTEAFF.

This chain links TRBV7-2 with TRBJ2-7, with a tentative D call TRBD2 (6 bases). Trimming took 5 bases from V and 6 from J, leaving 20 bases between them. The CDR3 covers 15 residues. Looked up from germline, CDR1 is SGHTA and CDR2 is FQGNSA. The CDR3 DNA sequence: TGTGCCAGCAGCGTCCCGGGACTCTTGTTTGGCGAGCAGTACTTC. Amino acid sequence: CASSVPGLLFGEQYF.

CDR3 loop: CASSGGLFYGYTF. In nucleotides, the CDR3 is TGTGCCAGCAGTGGGGGACTCTTCTATGGCTACACCTTC. V is TRBV6-1 and J is TRBJ1-2; weak D call: TRBD1 (5 bases). Germline CDR1 reads MNHNS; CDR2 reads SASEGT. Trimming cost V 4 bases and J 4 bases, with 10 bases left between them. The CDR3 is 13 residues long.